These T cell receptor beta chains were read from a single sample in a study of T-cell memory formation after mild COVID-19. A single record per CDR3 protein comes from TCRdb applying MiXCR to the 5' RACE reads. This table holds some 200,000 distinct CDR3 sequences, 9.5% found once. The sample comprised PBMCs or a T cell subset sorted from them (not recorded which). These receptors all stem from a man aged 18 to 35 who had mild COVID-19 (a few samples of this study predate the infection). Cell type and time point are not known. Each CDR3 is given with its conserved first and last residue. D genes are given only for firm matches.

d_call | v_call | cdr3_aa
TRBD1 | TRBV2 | CASTMDRVETQYF
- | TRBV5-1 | CASSLRGRETQYF
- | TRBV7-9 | CASSLVGTAYEQYF
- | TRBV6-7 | CASSYHSRETQYF
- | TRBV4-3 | CASNGGGISPLHF
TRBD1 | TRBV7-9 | CASRQTGEGGANVLTF
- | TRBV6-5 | CASSLGRNYGYTF
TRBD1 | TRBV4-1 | CASSHRRDRGPNTEAFF
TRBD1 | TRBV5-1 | CASSLGDRGTDTQYF
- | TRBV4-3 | CASSQEGARADTQYF
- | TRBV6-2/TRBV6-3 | CASRSDRNNQPQHF
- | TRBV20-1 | CSARGQAGETQYF
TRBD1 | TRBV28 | CAGSQGAGNQPQHF
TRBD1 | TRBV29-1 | CSVPGQGEANVLTF
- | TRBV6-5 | CASSYSGRGPDYGYTF
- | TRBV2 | CASRPGLGSYSPLHF
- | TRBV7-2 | CASSGTGDTQYF
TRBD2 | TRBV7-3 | CASSLFGGGAYNEQFF
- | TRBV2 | CASSEEYTGELFF
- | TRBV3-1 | CASGIWEQFF
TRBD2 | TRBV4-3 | CASSQDHGGAGNEQFF
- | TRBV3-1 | CASRGPTTQYF
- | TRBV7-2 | CASSSGQPAYNEQFF
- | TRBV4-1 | CASSQGSDSYQPQHF
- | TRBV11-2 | CASSSILGAHNQETQYF
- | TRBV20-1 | CSAPELADTQYF
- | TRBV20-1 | CSALRGYNQPQHF
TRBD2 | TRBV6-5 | CASTSRRGQETQYF
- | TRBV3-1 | CASSQNRGGDTQYF
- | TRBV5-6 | CASSRAVGGYEQYF
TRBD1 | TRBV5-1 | CASSVMTGGLRNEQFF
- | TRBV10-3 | CAISESWPGGAETQYF
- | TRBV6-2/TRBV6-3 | CASRRQMNTEAFF
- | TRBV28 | CASSLYLGETQYF
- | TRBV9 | CASSVAMAAEQFF
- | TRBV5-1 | CASSLDEPTDNEQFF
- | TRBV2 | CASSQGGLYVSQHF
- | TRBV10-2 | CASTQDRTPVHF
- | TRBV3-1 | CASSQAFRGPVETQYF
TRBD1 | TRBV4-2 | CASSQAGQGESGANVLTF
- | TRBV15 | CATSRDGRDNSPLHF